This is a list of T cell receptor beta chains from one sample in a study of CD4 T cells in relation to SARS-CoV-2 and coronaviruses. These receptors are not linked to any known antigen. TCRdb's copy holds only in-frame clones and misses some; the assay was immunoSEQ multiplex PCR. The data hold over 15,000 clones, with roughly 82% observed a single time. Sequenced: CD4+ T cells from PBMCs, cultured in vitro. The receptors here all came from a human donor in good health. The CDR3 runs from the conserved cysteine through the conserved F or W. A D gene is named only where the DNA matches it firmly. The size of a clone is reported for some rows only, either as once, few or many, or as a class for expanded clones.

d_call: -; clone_size: -; j_call: TRBJ1-4; v_call: TRBV5-1; cdr3_nt: TGCGCCAGCAGCCGGGAAAGAACTAATGAAAAACTGTTTTTT; cdr3_aa: CASSRERTNEKLFF
d_call: -; clone_size: -; j_call: TRBJ2-5; v_call: TRBV4-2; cdr3_nt: TGTGCCAGCAGCCAAGTTCGCGGGGAAGAGACCCAGTACTTC; cdr3_aa: CASSQVRGEETQYF
d_call: TRBD1; clone_size: -; j_call: TRBJ1-6; v_call: TRBV7-2; cdr3_nt: TGTGCCAGCAGACAGCGACAGGGCGATAATTCACCCCTCCACTTT; cdr3_aa: CASRQRQGDNSPLHF
d_call: -; clone_size: few; j_call: TRBJ1-5; v_call: TRBV19; cdr3_nt: TGTGCCAGTAGTATAGGCATAGGGCCTCAGCCCCAGCATTTT; cdr3_aa: CASSIGIGPQPQHF
d_call: -; clone_size: -; j_call: TRBJ1-1; v_call: TRBV5-6; cdr3_nt: TGTGCCAGCAGCCTGGGGGACGAGGCTGAAGCTTTCTTT; cdr3_aa: CASSLGDEAEAFF
d_call: -; clone_size: -; j_call: TRBJ2-1; v_call: TRBV5-4; cdr3_nt: TGTGCCAGCAGCCCTGGAGTTGGAGTTCAAGGCAATGAGCAGTTCTTC; cdr3_aa: CASSPGVGVQGNEQFF
d_call: -; clone_size: -; j_call: TRBJ2-3; v_call: TRBV18; cdr3_nt: TGTGCCAGCTCCCTGGCCCTAGCGACTAGCACAGATACGCAGTATTTT; cdr3_aa: CASSLALATSTDTQYF
d_call: TRBD1; clone_size: few; j_call: TRBJ1-4; v_call: TRBV19; cdr3_nt: TGTGCCAGTAGTGGGACAGCCGCAACTAATGAAAAACTGTTTTTT; cdr3_aa: CASSGTAATNEKLFF
d_call: -; clone_size: -; j_call: TRBJ1-3; v_call: TRBV10-3; cdr3_nt: TGTGCCATCAGTGGAGACAGGTTGGAAGGAAACACCATATATTTT; cdr3_aa: CAISGDRLEGNTIYF
d_call: -; clone_size: -; j_call: TRBJ2-3; v_call: TRBV5-1; cdr3_nt: TGCGCCAGCAGCACGGAAGGGACTCCAACCACAGATACGCAGTATTTT; cdr3_aa: CASSTEGTPTTDTQYF
d_call: TRBD1; clone_size: -; j_call: TRBJ1-1; v_call: TRBV27; cdr3_nt: TGTGCCAGCAGAAGACAGGGTGTGAACACTGAAGCTTTCTTT; cdr3_aa: CASRRQGVNTEAFF
d_call: -; clone_size: few; j_call: TRBJ1-2; v_call: TRBV27; cdr3_nt: TGTGCCAGTCGTGACTACCGGGTTGGTGGCTACACCTTC; cdr3_aa: CASRDYRVGGYTF
d_call: TRBD1; clone_size: -; j_call: TRBJ2-7; v_call: TRBV6-2/TRBV6-3; cdr3_nt: TGTGCCAGCAGTTCGCGGGACAGGGGAACCTACGAGCAGTACTTC; cdr3_aa: CASSSRDRGTYEQYF
d_call: -; clone_size: -; j_call: TRBJ1-1; v_call: TRBV2; cdr3_nt: TGTGCCAGCAACAGGGAAGTCACTGAAGCTTTCTTT; cdr3_aa: CASNREVTEAFF
d_call: TRBD1; clone_size: -; j_call: TRBJ2-5; v_call: TRBV11-2; cdr3_nt: TGTGCCAGCAAGAACAGGGGGCGGGAGACCCAGTACTTC; cdr3_aa: CASKNRGRETQYF
d_call: -; clone_size: -; j_call: TRBJ1-5; v_call: TRBV10-3; cdr3_nt: TGTGCCATCAGTGAACAGAGCAATCAGCCCCAGCATTTT; cdr3_aa: CAISEQSNQPQHF
d_call: -; clone_size: -; j_call: TRBJ2-2; v_call: TRBV3-1/TRBV3-2; cdr3_nt: TGTGCCAGCAGCCCCCTCTCGCGCTCGAACACCGGGGAGCTGTTTTTT; cdr3_aa: CASSPLSRSNTGELFF
d_call: TRBD1; clone_size: -; j_call: TRBJ2-3; v_call: TRBV2; cdr3_nt: TGTGCCACCCAGACAGGGGGACCACCAGATACGCAGTATTTT; cdr3_aa: CATQTGGPPDTQYF
d_call: TRBD1; clone_size: once; j_call: TRBJ2-3; v_call: TRBV7-9; cdr3_nt: TGTGCCAGCAGCCCACTCTGGACAGGGAGCACAGATACGCAGTATTTT; cdr3_aa: CASSPLWTGSTDTQYF
d_call: -; clone_size: once; j_call: TRBJ1-3; v_call: TRBV2; cdr3_nt: TGTGCCAGCAGTGAAGCAGGAGTAGAACTAGGAAACACCATATATTTT; cdr3_aa: CASSEAGVELGNTIYF
d_call: -; clone_size: -; j_call: TRBJ2-1; v_call: TRBV19; cdr3_nt: TGTGCCAGTAGTATAGATCACAATGAGCAGTTCTTC; cdr3_aa: CASSIDHNEQFF
d_call: -; clone_size: -; j_call: TRBJ2-3; v_call: TRBV10-3; cdr3_nt: TGTGCCATCAGTGAGTGGCAGGCAACAGATACGCAGTATTTT; cdr3_aa: CAISEWQATDTQYF
d_call: -; clone_size: -; j_call: TRBJ2-5; v_call: TRBV7-9; cdr3_nt: TGTGCCAGCAGCTTGGACACCAGGGAGGAGACCCAGTACTTC; cdr3_aa: CASSLDTREETQYF
d_call: -; clone_size: -; j_call: TRBJ1-4; v_call: TRBV7-2; cdr3_nt: TGTGCCAGCAGCACCTTCGGGACAAGCAATGAAAAACTGTTTTTT; cdr3_aa: CASSTFGTSNEKLFF
d_call: -; clone_size: -; j_call: TRBJ2-7; v_call: TRBV7-2; cdr3_nt: TGTGCCAGCAGCTTAGCGGGGGGGCTTCAGTACGAGCAGTACTTC; cdr3_aa: CASSLAGGLQYEQYF
d_call: -; clone_size: -; j_call: TRBJ2-7; v_call: TRBV3-1/TRBV3-2; cdr3_nt: TGTGCCAGCAGCCAAGTCCTGGGGGCATTGAGCTCCTACGAGCAGTACTTC; cdr3_aa: CASSQVLGALSSYEQYF
d_call: -; clone_size: -; j_call: TRBJ1-4; v_call: TRBV20-1; cdr3_nt: TGCAGTGCCGGACCCAATGAAAAACTGTTTTTT; cdr3_aa: CSAGPNEKLFF
d_call: -; clone_size: -; j_call: TRBJ1-2; v_call: TRBV30; cdr3_nt: TGTGCCTGGAGTGTAATTCCGGGGTTAGACACCTTC; cdr3_aa: CAWSVIPGLDTF
d_call: -; clone_size: -; j_call: TRBJ2-7; v_call: TRBV5-6; cdr3_nt: TGTGCCAGCAGAGAGGACACCGGGGTAAGCGAGCAGTACTTC; cdr3_aa: CASREDTGVSEQYF
d_call: TRBD1; clone_size: -; j_call: TRBJ2-5; v_call: TRBV5-4; cdr3_nt: TGTGCCAGCAGCTACCCGGGACAGGGATTTTCGGAGACCCAGTACTTC; cdr3_aa: CASSYPGQGFSETQYF
d_call: TRBD1; clone_size: -; j_call: TRBJ1-2; v_call: TRBV5-4; cdr3_nt: TGTGCCAGCAGGAGGCGGGACAGAAGGAGCTATGGCTACACCTTC; cdr3_aa: CASRRRDRRSYGYTF
d_call: -; clone_size: -; j_call: TRBJ2-3; v_call: TRBV12-1; cdr3_nt: TGTGCCAGCAGCCACACTAGGCCCCGAGTGGAGTATTTT; cdr3_aa: CASSHTRPRVEYF
d_call: TRBD1; clone_size: few; j_call: TRBJ1-5; v_call: TRBV7-2; cdr3_nt: TGTGCCAGCAGCTTAGGGGACAGAATTTTCCCTCAGCCCCAGCATTTT; cdr3_aa: CASSLGDRIFPQPQHF
d_call: -; clone_size: -; j_call: TRBJ1-6; v_call: TRBV21-1; cdr3_nt: TGTGCCAGCGTAGGTGGCTCCTATAATTCACCCCTCCACTTT; cdr3_aa: CASVGGSYNSPLHF
d_call: -; clone_size: -; j_call: TRBJ2-7; v_call: TRBV19; cdr3_nt: TGTGCCAGTAGTCCTGAAACCGGTGGGCCCTACGAGCAGTACTTC; cdr3_aa: CASSPETGGPYEQYF